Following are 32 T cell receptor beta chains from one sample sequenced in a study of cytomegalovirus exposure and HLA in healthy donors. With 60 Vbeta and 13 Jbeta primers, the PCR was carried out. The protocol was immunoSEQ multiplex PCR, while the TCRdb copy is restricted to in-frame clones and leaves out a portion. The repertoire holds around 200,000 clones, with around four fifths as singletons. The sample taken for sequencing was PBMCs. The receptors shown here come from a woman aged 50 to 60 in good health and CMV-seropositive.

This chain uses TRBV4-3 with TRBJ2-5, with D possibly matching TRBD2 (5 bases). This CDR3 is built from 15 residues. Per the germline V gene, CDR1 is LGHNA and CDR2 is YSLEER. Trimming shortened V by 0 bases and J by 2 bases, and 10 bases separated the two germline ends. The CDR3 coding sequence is TGCGCCAGCAGCCAAGAGCGGAGCGGACAAGAGACCCAGTACTTC. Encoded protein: CASSQERSGQETQYF.

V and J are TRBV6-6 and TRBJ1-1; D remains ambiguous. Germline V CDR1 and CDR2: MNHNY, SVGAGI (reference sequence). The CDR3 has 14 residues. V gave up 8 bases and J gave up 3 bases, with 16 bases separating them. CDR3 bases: TGTGCCAGCCACGACCGCAACGGGGACACTGAAGCTTTCTTT. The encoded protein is CASHDRNGDTEAFF.

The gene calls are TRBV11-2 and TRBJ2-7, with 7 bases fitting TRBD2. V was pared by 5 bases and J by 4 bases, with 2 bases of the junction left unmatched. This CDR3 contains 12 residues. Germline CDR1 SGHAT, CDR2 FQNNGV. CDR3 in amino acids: CASSRSGYEQYF. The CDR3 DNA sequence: TGTGCCAGCAGCCGTAGCGGGTACGAGCAGTACTTC.

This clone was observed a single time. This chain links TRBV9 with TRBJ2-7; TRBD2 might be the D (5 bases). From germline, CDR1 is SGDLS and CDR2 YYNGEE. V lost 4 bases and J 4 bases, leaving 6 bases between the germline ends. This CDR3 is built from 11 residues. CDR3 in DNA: TGTGCCAGCAGCCGAGGGTACGAGCAGTACTTC. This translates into CASSRGYEQYF.

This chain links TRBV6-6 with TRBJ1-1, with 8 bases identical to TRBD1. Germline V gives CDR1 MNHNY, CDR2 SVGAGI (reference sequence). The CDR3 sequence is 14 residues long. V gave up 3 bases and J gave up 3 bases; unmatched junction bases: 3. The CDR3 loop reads CASSYRRGHTEAFF. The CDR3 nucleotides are TGTGCCAGCAGTTATCGCAGGGGGCACACTGAAGCTTTCTTT.

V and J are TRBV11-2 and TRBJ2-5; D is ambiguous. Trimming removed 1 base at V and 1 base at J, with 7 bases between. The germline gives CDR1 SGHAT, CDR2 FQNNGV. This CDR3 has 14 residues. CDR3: CASSLVAFQETQYF. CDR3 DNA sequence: TGTGCCAGCAGCTTAGTGGCTTTCCAAGAGACCCAGTACTTC.

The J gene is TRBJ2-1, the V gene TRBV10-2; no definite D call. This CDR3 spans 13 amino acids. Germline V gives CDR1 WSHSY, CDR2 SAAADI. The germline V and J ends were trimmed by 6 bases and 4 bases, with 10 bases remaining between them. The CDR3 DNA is TGCGCCAGCAGCCTCGACTCTTACAATGAGCAGTTCTTC. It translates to CASSLDSYNEQFF.

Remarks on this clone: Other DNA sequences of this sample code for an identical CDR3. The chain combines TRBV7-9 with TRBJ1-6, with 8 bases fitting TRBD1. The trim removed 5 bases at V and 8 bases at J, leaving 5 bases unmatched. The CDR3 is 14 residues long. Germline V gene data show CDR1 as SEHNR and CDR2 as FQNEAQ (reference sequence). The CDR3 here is CASSPTGGHSPLHF. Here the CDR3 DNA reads TGTGCCAGCAGCCCTACAGGGGGACATTCACCCCTCCACTTT.

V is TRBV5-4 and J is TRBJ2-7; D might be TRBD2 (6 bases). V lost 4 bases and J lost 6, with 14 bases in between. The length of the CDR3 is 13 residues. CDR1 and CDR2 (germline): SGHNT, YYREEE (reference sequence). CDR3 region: CASSAPNGGEQYF. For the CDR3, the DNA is TGTGCCAGCAGCGCGCCTAACGGGGGCGAGCAGTACTTC. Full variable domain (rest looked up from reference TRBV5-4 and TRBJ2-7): ETGVTQSPTHLIKTRGQQVTLRCSSQSGHNTVSWYQQALGQGPQFIFQYYREEENGRGNFPPRFSGLQFPNYSSELNVNALELDDSALYLCASSAPNGGEQYFGPGTRLTVT.

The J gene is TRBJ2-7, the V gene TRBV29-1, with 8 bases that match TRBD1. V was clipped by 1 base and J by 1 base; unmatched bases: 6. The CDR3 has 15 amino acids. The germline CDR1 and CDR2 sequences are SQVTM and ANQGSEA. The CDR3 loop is CSVEGGQGASYEQYF. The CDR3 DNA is TGCAGCGTTGAAGGGGGGCAGGGGGCTTCCTACGAGCAGTACTTC.

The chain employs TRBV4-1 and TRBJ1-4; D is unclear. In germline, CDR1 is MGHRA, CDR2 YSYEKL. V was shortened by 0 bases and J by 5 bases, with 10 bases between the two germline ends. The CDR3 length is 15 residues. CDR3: CASSQEEGRNEKLFF. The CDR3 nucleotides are TGCGCCAGCAGCCAAGAAGAGGGCCGGAATGAAAAACTGTTTTTT.

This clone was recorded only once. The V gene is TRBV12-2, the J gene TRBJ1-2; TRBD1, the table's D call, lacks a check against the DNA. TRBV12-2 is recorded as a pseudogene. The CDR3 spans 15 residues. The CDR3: CASRLAGLINYGYTF. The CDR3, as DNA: TGTGCAAGTCGCTTAGCTGGGCTCATTAACTATGGCTACACCTTC.

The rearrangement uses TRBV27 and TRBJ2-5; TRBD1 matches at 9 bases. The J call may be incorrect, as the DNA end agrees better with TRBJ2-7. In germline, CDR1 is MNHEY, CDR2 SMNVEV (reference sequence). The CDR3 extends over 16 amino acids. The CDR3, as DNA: TGTGCCAGCAGCTTGGGTAGACCGGGACAGGGCTACGAGCAGTACTTC. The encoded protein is CASSLGRPGQGYEQYF.

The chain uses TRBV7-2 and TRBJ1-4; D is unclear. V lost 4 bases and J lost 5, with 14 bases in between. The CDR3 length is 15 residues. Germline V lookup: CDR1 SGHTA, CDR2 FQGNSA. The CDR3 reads CASSSQALDNEKLFF. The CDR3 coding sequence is TGTGCCAGCAGCTCTCAGGCCTTAGACAATGAAAAACTGTTTTTT. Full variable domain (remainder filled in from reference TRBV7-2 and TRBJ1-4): GAGVSQSPSNKVTEKGKDVELRCDPISGHTALYWYRQSLGQGLEFLIYFQGNSAPDKSGLPSDRFSAERTGGSVSTLTIQRTQQEDSAVYLCASSSQALDNEKLFFGSGTQLSVL.

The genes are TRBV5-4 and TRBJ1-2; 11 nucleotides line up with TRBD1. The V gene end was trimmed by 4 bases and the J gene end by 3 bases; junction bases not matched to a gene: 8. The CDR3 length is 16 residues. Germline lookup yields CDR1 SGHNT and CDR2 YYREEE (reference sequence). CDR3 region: CASSRGGGQGDYGYTF. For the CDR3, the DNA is TGTGCCAGCAGCCGCGGAGGGGGACAGGGGGACTATGGCTACACCTTC.

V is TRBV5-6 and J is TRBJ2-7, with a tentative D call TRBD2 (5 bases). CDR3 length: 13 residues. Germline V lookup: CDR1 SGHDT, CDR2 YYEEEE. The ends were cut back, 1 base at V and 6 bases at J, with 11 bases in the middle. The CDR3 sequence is CASSLSGWVEQYF. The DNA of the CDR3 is TGTGCCAGCAGCTTGTCGGGATGGGTCGAGCAGTACTTC.

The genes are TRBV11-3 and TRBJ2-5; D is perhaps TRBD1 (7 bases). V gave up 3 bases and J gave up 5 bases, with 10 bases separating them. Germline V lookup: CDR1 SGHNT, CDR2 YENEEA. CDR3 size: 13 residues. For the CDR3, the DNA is TGTGCCAGCAGCTTGCCAGGGGGGGAGACCCAGTACTTC. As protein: CASSLPGGETQYF.

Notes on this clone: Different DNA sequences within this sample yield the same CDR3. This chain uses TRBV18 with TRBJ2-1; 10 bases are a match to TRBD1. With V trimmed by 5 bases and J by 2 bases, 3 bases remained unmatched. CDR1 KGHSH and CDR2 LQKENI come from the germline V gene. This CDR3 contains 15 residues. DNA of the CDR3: TGTGCCAGCTCAACCGGGACAGGGGCCTACAATGAGCAGTTCTTC. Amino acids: CASSTGTGAYNEQFF.

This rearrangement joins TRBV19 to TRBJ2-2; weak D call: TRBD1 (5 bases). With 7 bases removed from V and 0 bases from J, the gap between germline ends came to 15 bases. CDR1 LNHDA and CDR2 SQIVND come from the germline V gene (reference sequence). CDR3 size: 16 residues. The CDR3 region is CASTTGHRANTGELFF. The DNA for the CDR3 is TGTGCCAGTACCACCGGACACCGCGCGAACACCGGGGAGCTGTTTTTT.

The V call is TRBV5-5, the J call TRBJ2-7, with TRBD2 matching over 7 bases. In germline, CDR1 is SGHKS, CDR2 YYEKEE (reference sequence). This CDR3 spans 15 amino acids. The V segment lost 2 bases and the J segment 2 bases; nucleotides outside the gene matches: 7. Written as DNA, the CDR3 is TGTGCCAGCAGCTTTACGCTAGCGGTTCCCTACGAGCAGTACTTC. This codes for CASSFTLAVPYEQYF.

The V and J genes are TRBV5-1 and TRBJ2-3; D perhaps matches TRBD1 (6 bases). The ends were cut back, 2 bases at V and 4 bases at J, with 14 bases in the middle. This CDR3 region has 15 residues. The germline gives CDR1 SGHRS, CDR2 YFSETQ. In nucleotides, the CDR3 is TGCGCCAGCAGCTTCCTCCAGGGGTCTGCAGATACGCAGTATTTT. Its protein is CASSFLQGSADTQYF.

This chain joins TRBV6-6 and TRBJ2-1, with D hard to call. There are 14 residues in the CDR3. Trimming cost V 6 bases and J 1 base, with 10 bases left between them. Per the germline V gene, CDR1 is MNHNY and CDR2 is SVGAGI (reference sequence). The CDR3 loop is CASSPGHSYNEQFF. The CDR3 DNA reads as TGTGCCAGCAGCCCGGGTCATTCCTACAATGAGCAGTTCTTC.

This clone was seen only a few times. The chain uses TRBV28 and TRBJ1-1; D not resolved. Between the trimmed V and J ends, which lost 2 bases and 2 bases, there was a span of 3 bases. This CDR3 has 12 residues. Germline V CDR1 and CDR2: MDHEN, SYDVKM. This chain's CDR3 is CASSLINTEAFF. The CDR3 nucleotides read TGTGCCAGCAGTTTAATAAACACTGAAGCTTTCTTT.

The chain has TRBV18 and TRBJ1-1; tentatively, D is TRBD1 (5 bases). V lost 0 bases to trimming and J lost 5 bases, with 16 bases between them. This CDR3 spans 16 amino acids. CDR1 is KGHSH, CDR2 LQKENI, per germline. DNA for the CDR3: TGTGCCAGCTCACCACCACCCGGAGCCAAGGGGACTGAAGCTTTCTTT. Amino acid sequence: CASSPPPGAKGTEAFF. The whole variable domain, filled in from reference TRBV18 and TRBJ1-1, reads NAGVMQNPRHLVRRRGQEARLRCSPMKGHSHVYWYRQLPEEGLKFMVYLQKENIIDESGMPKERFSAEFPKEGPSILRIQQVVRGDSAAYFCASSPPPGAKGTEAFFGQGTRLTVV.

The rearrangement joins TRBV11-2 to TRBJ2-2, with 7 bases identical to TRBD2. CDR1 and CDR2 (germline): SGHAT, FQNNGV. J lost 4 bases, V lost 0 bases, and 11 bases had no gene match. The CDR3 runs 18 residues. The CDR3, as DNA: TGTGCCAGCAGCTTAGAGGGGGGGTTTAGGGGAGCCACCGGGGAGCTGTTTTTT. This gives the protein CASSLEGGFRGATGELFF.

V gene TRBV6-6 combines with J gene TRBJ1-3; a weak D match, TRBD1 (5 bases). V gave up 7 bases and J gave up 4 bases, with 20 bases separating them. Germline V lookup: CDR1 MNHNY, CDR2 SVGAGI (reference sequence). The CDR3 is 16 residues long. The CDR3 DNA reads TGTGCCAGCACCACCTTTGGCAGGGCCGCCGGAAACACCATATATTTT. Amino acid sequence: CASTTFGRAAGNTIYF.

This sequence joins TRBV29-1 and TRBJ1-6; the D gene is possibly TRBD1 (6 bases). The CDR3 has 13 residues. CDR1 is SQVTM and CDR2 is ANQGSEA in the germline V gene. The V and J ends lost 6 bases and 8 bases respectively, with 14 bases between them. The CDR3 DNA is TGCAGCGTCACACTCAACAGGGATTCACCCCTCCACTTT. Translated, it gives CSVTLNRDSPLHF.

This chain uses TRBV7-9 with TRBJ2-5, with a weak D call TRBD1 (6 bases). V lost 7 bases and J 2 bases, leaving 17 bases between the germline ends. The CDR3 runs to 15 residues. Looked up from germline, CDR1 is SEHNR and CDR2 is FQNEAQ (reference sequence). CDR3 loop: CASTPRRGRQETQYF. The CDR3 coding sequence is TGTGCCAGCACCCCTCGCAGGGGACGACAAGAGACCCAGTACTTC.

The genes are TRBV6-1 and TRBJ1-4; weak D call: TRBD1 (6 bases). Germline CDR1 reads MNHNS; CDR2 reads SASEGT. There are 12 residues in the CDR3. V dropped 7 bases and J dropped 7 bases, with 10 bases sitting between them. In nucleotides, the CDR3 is TGTGCCAGCAAATCAGGGGTTGAAAAACTGTTTTTT. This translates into CASKSGVEKLFF.

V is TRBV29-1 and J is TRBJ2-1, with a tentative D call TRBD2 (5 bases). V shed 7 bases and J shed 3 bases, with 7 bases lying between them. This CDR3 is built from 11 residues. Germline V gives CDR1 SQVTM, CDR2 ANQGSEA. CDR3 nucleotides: TGCAGCGGTCGGGGCTACAATGAGCAGTTCTTC. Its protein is CSGRGYNEQFF.

The CDR3 nucleotides read TGTGCCAGCGCTCGGACAGGGAACTATGGCTACACCTTC. It specifies CASARTGNYGYTF. This chain links TRBV6-5 with TRBJ1-2; 8 bases align to TRBD1. J gave up 2 bases and V 8 bases, and 4 bases lay outside the gene matches. Germline CDR1 and CDR2: MNHEY and SVGAGI. The CDR3 runs to 13 residues.

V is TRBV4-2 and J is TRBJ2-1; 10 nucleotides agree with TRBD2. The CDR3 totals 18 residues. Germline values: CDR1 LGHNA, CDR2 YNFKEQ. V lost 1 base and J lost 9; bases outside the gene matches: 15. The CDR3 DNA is TGTGCCAGCAGCCAAGTGTCCGAAGAGCGGGGGGGCCAGAGTGAGCAGTTCTTC. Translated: CASSQVSEERGGQSEQFF.